Detailed here is one TCR beta chain. Antigen specificity is unknown. The sample originates from a study of blood T cells in healthy people across ages. Study conclusions and caveats: Researchers judged that diversity estimates from one million T cells fell short of true values.

PCR was performed a second time for roughly 7 to 12 cycles using a sample-barcoded 5' primer and a J-beta primer mix. The authors tagged each cDNA molecule using a template-switch adaptor with 12 random nucleotides. TCRdb used MiXCR to reprocess the 5' RACE reads, holding one entry per CDR3 protein. The table has 1.5 million to 2 million distinct CDR3 sequences, roughly 50% seen once; the top ten hold 2.1%. The germline CDR1 and CDR2 sequences are GTSNPN and SVGIG (reference sequence). The germline V and J ends were trimmed by 1 base and 0 bases, with 10 bases remaining between them. The CDR3 sequence is 14 residues long.

Sequenced: blood. This TCR came from a woman aged 35 to 49 in good health. This chain uses TRBV30 with TRBJ2-7; D is ambiguous. The CDR3 reads CAWSAWPVSYEQYF. The CDR3 nucleotides read TGTGCCTGGAGTGCGTGGCCCGTCTCCTACGAGCAGTACTTC.